This T cell receptor (beta chain) is from a study of patients and donors after allogeneic stem cell transplantation. After removal of 5 bases from V and 9 bases from J, the junction contained 16 bases not matched to a gene. CDR3 length: 16 amino acids. Germline-derived CDR1 and CDR2 are SGHTA and FQGNSA. TCRdb analysed the RT-PCR reads with MiXCR anew, one entry per CDR3 protein. The sample has about 150,000 distinct CDR3 sequences, 30% to 45% seen once. The specimen was blood, either unsorted or a sorted T cell fraction (not recorded which). The rearrangement links TRBV7-2 to TRBJ2-1; 7 nucleotides match TRBD2. The sequence derives from a human donor who was either an allogeneic HSCT recipient or a stem cell or donor lymphocyte infusion donor (not recorded which). It is not recorded whose cells these are; they may come from a transplant donor. As DNA, the CDR3 is TGTGCCAGCAGCGACCGCCCCAGCGGGGCCGAGGTTGAGCAGTTCTTC. Its translation: CASSDRPSGAEVEQFF.